This T cell receptor (beta chain) was recovered during a study of blood T cell repertoires in COVID-19 (dated by TCRdb to about 2020). About the full investigation: Samples from collaborators originated in the United States, Italy and Spain and spanned both the acute and convalescent phases of COVID-19. The prospective study material was composed of cDNA or gDNA derived from T cells, B-cell-depleted T cells, or PBMCs. Deeply sampled blood TCRbeta repertoires from subjects exposed to, actively infected with, or recovered from COVID-19 were included in the dataset. A freely available public database, intended as a resource for researchers studying the immune response to SARS-CoV-2, is where the repertoires were released. The samples were drawn from two sources: the first 160 participants of the ongoing ImmuneRACE study, and 1,000 to 1,500 subjects contributed by 6 global collaborators. Sample metadata almost always included a de-identified subject ID, COVID-19 status, age in years and sex. HLA class I and class II types, where available, came from metadata supplied by the sample provider rather than from assay-based typing.

Looking up the germline V gene yields CDR1 SNHLY and CDR2 FYNNEI. Reading from cysteine to phenylalanine, the CDR3 counts 14 amino acids. Left in the record is the CDR3 DNA by itself, 42 bases read in frame from the first base. At the junction V is shortened by 7 bases and J by 5 bases; bases outside the gene matches: 7. The immunoSEQ Assay, a bias-controlled multiplex PCR, was used to amplify TCRbeta CDR3 regions from genomic DNA. As for how the authors treated the data: The number of nucleated cells in each sample was estimated from the amplification of reference gene primers within the assay. Sequence reads were collapsed and filtered to measure the absolute abundance of every unique TCRbeta CDR3 rearrangement. For each sample, productive Simpson clonality was calculated as the square root of Simpson's diversity index across productive rearrangements. TCRdb re-hosts the immuneACCESS table, in-frame sequences only. Its copies lack some clones; in the studies checked, an unresolved V gene accounts for under half of them, and the cause for the rest is not known. D and trimming come from the DNA, and the V and J calls and clone size come from that table. Present in this sample are 190,000 or so clones, 81% of which were seen just once. The ten largest clones add up to approximately 12% of the sample.

The investigation overall reported the following: The amount of clinical and demographic metadata varied by source and participant and was provided uncurated.

A note on this clone: Its antigen is still unknown. No base quality information exists; no much larger clone differs at one position.

One collaborating source in Seattle enrolled patients during active infection and followed them longitudinally through the course of disease. Collaborating institutions collected whole blood in K2EDTA tubes following their own protocols. Collaborator samples were shipped for TCRbeta analysis as frozen whole blood, isolated PBMCs, or DNA extracted from either sample type. The clonotype was recovered from a woman older than 75 with COVID-19, enrolled during active disease. The chain links TRBV2 with TRBJ2-5, with 10 bases matching TRBD2. Sequenced: peripheral blood. For the CDR3, the sequence is CASNLAGVGETQYF. The DNA sequence is given as TGTGCCAGCAATCTAGCGGGAGTAGGGGAGACCCAGTACTTC.